One sample yielded the 2 T cell receptor beta chains listed below, sequenced in a study of shared clonotypes between healthy human individuals. As defined, naive CD8 cells were CD45RO-negative and positively selected for CCR7, with terminally differentiated effector memory CD45RA+ cells excluded. The method was immunoSEQ multiplex PCR; TCRdb's version includes in-frame clones alone and lacks a portion of them. The sample consists of about 800,000 clones, approximately 96% of them appearing once. The sample was naive CD8+ T cells sorted from blood. The receptors originated from a man between 25 and 39 years old in good health.

This rearrangement joins TRBV7-3 to TRBJ2-1, with D hard to call. CDR1 is SGHTA and CDR2 is FQGTGA in the germline V gene. Trimming removed 0 bases from V and 0 bases from J, with 12 bases in between. The CDR3 has 17 residues. The CDR3 nucleotides are TGTGCCAGCAGCTTAACCCGACCGGGCCACTCCTACAATGAGCAGTTCTTC. Translation: CASSLTRPGHSYNEQFF.

V usage is TRBV9 and J usage is TRBJ2-1, with TRBD1 matching over 7 bases. Germline values: CDR1 SGDLS, CDR2 YYNGEE. The CDR3 loop spans 16 amino acids. The J segment lost 3 bases and the V segment lost 3 bases, leaving 9 bases of the junction unmatched. CDR3 DNA: TGTGCCAGCAGCGAGTACCGGGACAGTCTCTACAATGAGCAGTTCTTC. Its translation: CASSEYRDSLYNEQFF.